This T cell receptor beta chain stems from a study of shared T cell receptors in the human thymus. Sequencing used immunoSEQ multiplex PCR; TCRdb keeps in-frame clones, though not all of them. The sample has hundreds of thousands of clones; around 78% are singletons. This sample also belongs to another study, concerning human thymus T cells. This second report adds: The sample donors, healthy Finnish infants, were having corrective surgery for congenital heart defects. Thymic material originated from resections removed in the course of corrective heart surgery. The authors found apparently biased V and J gene usage in thymic and blood repertoires. Among unrelated individuals, related research reported thymic repertoires that overlapped highly.

This sequence originates from a boy younger than two with a congenital heart defect. The sequencing input was thymocytes.

The CDR3 DNA sequence: TGTGCCTGGAGTGTACTAGCGGGAAGTCCCTACGAGCAGTACTTC. Residues: CAWSVLAGSPYEQYF. V and J are TRBV30 and TRBJ2-7; 10 nucleotides match TRBD2. V lost 0 bases to trimming and J lost 2 bases; unmatched junction nucleotides: 4. This CDR3 is built from 15 residues. Germline CDR1 is GTSNPN and CDR2 is SVGIG (reference sequence).